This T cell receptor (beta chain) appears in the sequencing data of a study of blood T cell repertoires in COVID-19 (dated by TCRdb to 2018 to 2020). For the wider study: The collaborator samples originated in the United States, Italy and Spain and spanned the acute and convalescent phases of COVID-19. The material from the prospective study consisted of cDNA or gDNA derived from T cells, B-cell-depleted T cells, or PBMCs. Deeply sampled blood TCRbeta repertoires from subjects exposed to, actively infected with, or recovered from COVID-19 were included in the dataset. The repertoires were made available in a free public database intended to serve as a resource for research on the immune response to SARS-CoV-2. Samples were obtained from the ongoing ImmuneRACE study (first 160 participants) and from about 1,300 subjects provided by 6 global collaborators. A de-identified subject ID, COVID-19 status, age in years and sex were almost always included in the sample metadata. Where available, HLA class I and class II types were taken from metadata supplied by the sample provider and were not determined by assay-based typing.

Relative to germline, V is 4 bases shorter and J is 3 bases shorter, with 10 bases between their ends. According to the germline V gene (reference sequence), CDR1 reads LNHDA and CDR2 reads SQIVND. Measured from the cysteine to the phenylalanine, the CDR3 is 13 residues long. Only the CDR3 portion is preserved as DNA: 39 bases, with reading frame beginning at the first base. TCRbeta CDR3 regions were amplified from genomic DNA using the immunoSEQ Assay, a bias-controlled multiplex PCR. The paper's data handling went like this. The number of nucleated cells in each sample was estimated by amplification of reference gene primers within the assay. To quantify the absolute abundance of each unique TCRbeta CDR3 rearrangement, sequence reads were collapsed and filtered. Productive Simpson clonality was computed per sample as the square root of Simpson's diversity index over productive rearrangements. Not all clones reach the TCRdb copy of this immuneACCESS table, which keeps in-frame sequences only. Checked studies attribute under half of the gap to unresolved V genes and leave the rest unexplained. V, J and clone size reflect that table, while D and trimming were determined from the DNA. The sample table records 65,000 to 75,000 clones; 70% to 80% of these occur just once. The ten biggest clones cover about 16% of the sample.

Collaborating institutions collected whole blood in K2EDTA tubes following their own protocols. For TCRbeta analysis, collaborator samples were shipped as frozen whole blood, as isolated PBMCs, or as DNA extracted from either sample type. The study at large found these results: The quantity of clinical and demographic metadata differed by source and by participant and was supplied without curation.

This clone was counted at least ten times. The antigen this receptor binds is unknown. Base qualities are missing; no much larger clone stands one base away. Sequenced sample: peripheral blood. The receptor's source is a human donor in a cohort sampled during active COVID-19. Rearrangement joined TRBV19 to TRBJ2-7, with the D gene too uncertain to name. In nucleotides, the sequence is TGTGCCAGTAGTACGGTTAGAAGCTACGAGCAGTACTTC. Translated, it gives CASSTVRSYEQYF.